The clone carrying this TCR beta chain was picked up a small number of times. Using immunoSEQ multiplex PCR, the repertoire was profiled, and TCRdb retains in-frame clones only, with some absent. This table holds 150,000 or so clones, over 65% found once. Trimming left V 0 bases short and J 10 bases short, with 12 bases between. From germline, CDR1 is SGHDN and CDR2 FVKESK. The length of the CDR3 is 13 residues. The sample is drawn from a study of radiation and T cells in renal cell carcinoma. Time point reported: baseline pretreatment blood. Treatment reported: 15 Gy SBRT to primary tumor, nephrectomy 4 weeks later. The tumor was a clear cell renal cell carcinoma.

The clonotype originates from a woman aged 45-65 years with renal cell carcinoma. The chain combines TRBV14 with TRBJ1-2; D is ambiguous. Specimen: blood, collected from a patient whose treatment included radiotherapy and nephrectomy. The CDR3 coding sequence is TGTGCCAGCAGCCAAGATCTTGACTCCTACTACACCTTC. As protein: CASSQDLDSYYTF.